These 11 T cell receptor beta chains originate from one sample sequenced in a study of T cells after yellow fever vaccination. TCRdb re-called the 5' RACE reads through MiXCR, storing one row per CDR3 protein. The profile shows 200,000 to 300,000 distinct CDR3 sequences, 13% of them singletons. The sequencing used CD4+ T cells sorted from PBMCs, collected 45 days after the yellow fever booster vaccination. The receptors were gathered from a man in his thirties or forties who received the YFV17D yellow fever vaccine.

The CDR3 nucleotides are TGTGCCACCAGCAGCCTCCGGGGGGTAGAGCAGTTCTTC. It translates to CATSSLRGVEQFF. The chain uses TRBV15 and TRBJ2-1, with 7 nucleotides matching TRBD2. Germline CDR1 LNHNV, CDR2 YYDKDF (reference sequence). J lost 10 bases, V lost 3 bases, and 6 bases had no gene match. There are 13 residues in the CDR3.

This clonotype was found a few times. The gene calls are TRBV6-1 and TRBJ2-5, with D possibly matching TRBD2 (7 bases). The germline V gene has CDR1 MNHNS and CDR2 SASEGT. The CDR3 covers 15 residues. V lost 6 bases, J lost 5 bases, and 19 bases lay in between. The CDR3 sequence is CASRGHGEGSETQYF. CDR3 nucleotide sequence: TGTGCCAGCAGGGGACACGGGGAGGGGAGTGAGACCCAGTACTTC.

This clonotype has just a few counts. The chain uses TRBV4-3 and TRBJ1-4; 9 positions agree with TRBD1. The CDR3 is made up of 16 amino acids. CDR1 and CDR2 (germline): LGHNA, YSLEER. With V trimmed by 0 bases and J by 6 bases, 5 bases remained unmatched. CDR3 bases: TGCGCCAGCAGCCAAGACGGGGGGACAGGGTATGAAAAACTGTTTTTT. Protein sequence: CASSQDGGTGYEKLFF.

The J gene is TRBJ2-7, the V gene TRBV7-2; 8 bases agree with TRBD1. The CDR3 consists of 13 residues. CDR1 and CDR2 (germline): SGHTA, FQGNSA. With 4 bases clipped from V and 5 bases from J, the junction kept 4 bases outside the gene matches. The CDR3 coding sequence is TGTGCCAGCAGCTGGACAGGGCTAGACGAGCAGTACTTC. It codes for CASSWTGLDEQYF.

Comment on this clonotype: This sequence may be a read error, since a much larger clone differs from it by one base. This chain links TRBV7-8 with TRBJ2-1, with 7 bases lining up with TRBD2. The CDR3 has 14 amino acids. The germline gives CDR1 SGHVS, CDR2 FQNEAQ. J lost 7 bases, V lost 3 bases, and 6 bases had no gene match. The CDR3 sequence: CASSFGGGKNEQFF. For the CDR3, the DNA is TGTGCCAGCAGCTTTGGGGGAGGGAAGAATGAGCAGTTCTTC.

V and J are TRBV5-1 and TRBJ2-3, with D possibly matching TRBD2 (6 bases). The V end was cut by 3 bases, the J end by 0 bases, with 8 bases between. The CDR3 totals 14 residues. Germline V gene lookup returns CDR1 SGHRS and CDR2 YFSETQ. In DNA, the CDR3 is TGCGCCAGCAGCTCCGGGACTAGCACAGATACGCAGTATTTT. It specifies CASSSGTSTDTQYF.

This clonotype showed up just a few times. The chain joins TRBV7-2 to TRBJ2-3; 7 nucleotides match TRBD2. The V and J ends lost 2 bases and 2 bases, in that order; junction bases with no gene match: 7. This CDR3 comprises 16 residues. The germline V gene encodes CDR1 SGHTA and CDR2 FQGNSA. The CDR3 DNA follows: TGTGCCAGCAGCTTATTGCTAGCGGCAGCCACAGATACGCAGTATTTT. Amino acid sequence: CASSLLLAAATDTQYF.

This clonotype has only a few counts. The CDR3 here is CASSYRGLSSYEQYF. In DNA, the CDR3 is TGTGCCAGCAGCTACAGAGGACTGAGCTCCTACGAGCAGTACTTC. The V and J genes are TRBV7-2 and TRBJ2-7, with D maybe TRBD2 (5 bases). Germline values: CDR1 SGHTA, CDR2 FQGNSA. The CDR3 is 15 amino acids. Trimming left V 4 bases short and J 0 bases short, with 13 bases between.

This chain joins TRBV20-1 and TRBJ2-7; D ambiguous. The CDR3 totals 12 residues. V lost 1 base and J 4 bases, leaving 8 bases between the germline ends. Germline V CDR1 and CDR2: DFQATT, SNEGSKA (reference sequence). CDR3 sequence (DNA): TGCAGTGCTAGAGTGGCATTATACGAGCAGTACTTC. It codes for CSARVALYEQYF.

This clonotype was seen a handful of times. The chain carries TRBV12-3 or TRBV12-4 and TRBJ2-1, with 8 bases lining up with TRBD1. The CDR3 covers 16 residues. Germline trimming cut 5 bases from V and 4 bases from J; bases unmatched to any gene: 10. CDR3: CASSREGTGSYNEQFF. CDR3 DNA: TGTGCCAGCAGTCGTGAAGGGACAGGCTCATACAATGAGCAGTTCTTC.

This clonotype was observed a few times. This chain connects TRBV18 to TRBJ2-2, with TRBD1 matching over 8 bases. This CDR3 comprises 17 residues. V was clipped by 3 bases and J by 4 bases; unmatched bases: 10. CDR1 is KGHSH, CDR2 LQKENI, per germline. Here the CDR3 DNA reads TGTGCCAGCTCACCCACGGCAGGGGGCGCCTCCACCGGGGAGCTGTTTTTT. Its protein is CASSPTAGGASTGELFF. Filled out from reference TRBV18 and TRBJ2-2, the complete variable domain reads NAGVMQNPRHLVRRRGQEARLRCSPMKGHSHVYWYRQLPEEGLKFMVYLQKENIIDESGMPKERFSAEFPKEGPSILRIQQVVRGDSAAYFCASSPTAGGASTGELFFGEGSRLTVL.